This TCR beta chain was found in a study of technical replicates of blood from a few donors. The data were produced by immunoSEQ multiplex PCR, yet TCRdb's version contains in-frame clones alone and is incomplete. Of fewer than 75,000 clones listed, about 92% are singletons. The CDR3 totals 16 residues. With 5 bases removed from V and 5 bases from J, the gap between germline ends came to 18 bases. Germline values: CDR1 SEHNR, CDR2 FQNEAQ (reference sequence). The TCR comes from a human donor in good health. The sequencing input was T cells isolated from PBMCs. The chain joins TRBV7-9 to TRBJ1-4, with a possible D match to TRBD1 (5 bases). Here the CDR3 DNA reads TGTGCCAGCAGCCCCAGGGCAGGACCACCAAATGAAAAACTGTTTTTT. It yields the protein CASSPRAGPPNEKLFF.